The next 17 T cell receptor beta chains were all read from a single sample in a study of blood T cell repertoires in COVID-19 (dated by TCRdb to the early 2020s). The library came from the immunoSEQ multiplex PCR assay. TCRdb retrieved this table from immuneACCESS and kept in-frame rearrangements only. Not all clones are present; in checked studies, unresolved V genes account for under half, and no reason is known for the remainder. The sample includes about 100,000 clones, with about 82% observed a single time. The ten largest clones add up to around 15% of the sample. Sequencing input: peripheral blood. These receptors were obtained from a man in his fifties or sixties with active or convalescent COVID-19.

This sequence joins TRBV6-1 and TRBJ1-1; D unclear. The ends were cut back, 2 bases at V and 10 bases at J, with 11 bases in the middle. This CDR3 is built from 12 residues. CDR1 is MNHNS and CDR2 is SASEGT in the germline V gene. This CDR3 is CASSESPTRAFF. Written as DNA, the CDR3 is TGTGCCAGCAGTGAAAGTCCCACCAGAGCTTTCTTT.

The chain uses TRBV2 and TRBJ2-1, with 9 bases identical to TRBD1. Germline loops: CDR1 SNHLY, CDR2 FYNNEI. The ends lost 10 bases at V and 4 bases at J; junction bases unmatched: 11. This CDR3 is 15 amino acids long. The CDR3 nucleotides are TGTGCCACCCGCGGGGGACAGGGATTTTACAATGAGCAGTTCTTC. Its protein product is CATRGGQGFYNEQFF.

The gene calls are TRBV4-1 and TRBJ2-2; 14 nucleotides line up with TRBD2. CDR3 length: 17 residues. CDR1 and CDR2 from the germline V gene are MGHRA and YSYEKL. Losses at the gene ends were 0 bases for V and 8 bases for J; bases not matched to a gene: 5. The CDR3 DNA follows: TGCGCCAGCAGCCAAGAGACTAGCGGGAGGGCCTTGGGGGAGCTGTTTTTT. This sequence encodes CASSQETSGRALGELFF.

The gene calls are TRBV28 and TRBJ1-5, with D tentatively TRBD1 (5 bases). The CDR3 totals 13 residues. Looked up from germline, CDR1 is MDHEN and CDR2 is SYDVKM. V was shortened by 6 bases and J by 0 bases, with 6 bases between the two germline ends. The CDR3 is CASRGDSNQPQHF. The CDR3 DNA follows: TGTGCCAGCAGAGGGGATAGCAATCAGCCCCAGCATTTT.

The V call is TRBV5-4, the J call TRBJ1-6; no clear D. Germline V CDR1 and CDR2: SGHNT, YYREEE (reference sequence). The CDR3 length is 15 residues. The ends were cut back, 9 bases at V and 10 bases at J, with 23 bases in the middle. The CDR3 region has the DNA TGTGCCACCCAGCAGGATCAATTTCCCCAGTCACCCCTCCACTTT. Its translation: CATQQDQFPQSPLHF.

V gene TRBV9 combines with J gene TRBJ2-2; D ambiguous. The CDR3 is 16 residues long. Between the trimmed V and J ends, which lost 0 bases and 0 bases, there was a span of 9 bases. The germline gives CDR1 SGDLS, CDR2 YYNGEE. The CDR3, as DNA: TGTGCCAGCAGCGTAGTGCCGGTCTCGAACACCGGGGAGCTGTTTTTT. Protein product: CASSVVPVSNTGELFF.

As regards this clone: One junction end disagrees with the germline gene, perhaps due to a read error. This chain's CDR3 is CASSPRGGSGSSRNEQFF. CDR3 nucleotides: TGTGCTAGCAGCCCCCGTGGGGGTAGCGGGAGTTCTAGGAATGAGCAGTTCTTC. The chain combines TRBV7-7 with TRBJ2-1, with 9 bases that match TRBD2. The length of the CDR3 is 18 residues. The germline V gene has CDR1 SSHAT and CDR2 FNYEAQ (reference sequence).

The chain uses TRBV6-5 and TRBJ2-5; tentatively, D is TRBD1 (6 bases). V lost 6 bases, J lost 3 bases, and 8 bases lay in between. This CDR3 is 12 amino acids long. From germline, CDR1 is MNHEY and CDR2 SVGAGI. Here the CDR3 reads CASRDREETQYF. The CDR3, as DNA: TGTGCCAGCAGGGACAGAGAAGAGACCCAGTACTTC.

The chain carries TRBV7-8 and TRBJ2-7; D remains ambiguous. The CDR3 length is 16 residues. Germline CDR1 SGHVS, CDR2 FQNEAQ. V gave up 6 bases and J gave up 0 bases, with 18 bases separating them. The CDR3 DNA reads as TGTGCCAGCAGTCCCGGTGCCTCGTCGAGCTCCTACGAGCAGTACTTC. It yields the protein CASSPGASSSSYEQYF.

The genes are TRBV20-1 and TRBJ2-7; 7 nucleotides line up with TRBD1. This CDR3 spans 15 amino acids. The germline CDR1 and CDR2 sequences are DFQATT and SNEGSKA (reference sequence). J lost 0 bases, V lost 3 bases, and 8 bases had no gene match. CDR3 protein: CSASPGTASSYEQYF. CDR3 bases: TGCAGTGCTAGTCCCGGGACAGCCTCCTCCTACGAGCAGTACTTC.

This chain uses TRBV29-1 with TRBJ2-3; 16 bases are a match to TRBD2. This CDR3 is built from 17 residues. V was clipped by 5 bases and J by 5 bases; unmatched bases: 10. Germline CDR1 is SQVTM and CDR2 is ANQGSEA. In DNA, the CDR3 is TGCAGCGTTTCCGGGACTAGCGGGAGGGCCCTCATAGATACGCAGTATTTT. It codes for CSVSGTSGRALIDTQYF.

The V and J genes are TRBV2 and TRBJ1-3, with a possible D match to TRBD1 (5 bases). This CDR3 region has 13 residues. CDR1 is SNHLY and CDR2 is FYNNEI in the germline V gene. Trimming shortened V by 7 bases and J by 0 bases, and 7 bases separated the two germline ends. CDR3 bases: TGTGCCAGCACAGGGCTCTCTGGAAACACCATATATTTT. Amino acids: CASTGLSGNTIYF.

This clone was counted a single time. This CDR3 reads CASSQERGSSYEQYF. In nucleotides, the CDR3 is TGTGCCAGTAGCCAAGAGCGGGGGAGCTCCTACGAGCAGTACTTC. The chain is built from TRBV19 and TRBJ2-7; the match to TRBD2 covers 8 bases. From germline, CDR1 is LNHDA and CDR2 SQIVND (reference sequence). V was clipped by 6 bases and J by 0 bases; unmatched bases: 7. This CDR3 is built from 15 residues.

This clone has just a few counts. The genes are TRBV18 and TRBJ1-1; a possible D gene is TRBD1 (5 bases). This CDR3 contains 13 residues. Germline V gives CDR1 KGHSH, CDR2 LQKENI. The V gene lost 2 bases and the J gene lost 1 base, with 5 bases spanning the gap. This CDR3 is CASSPRGNTEAFF. The CDR3, as DNA: TGTGCCAGCTCACCAAGGGGGAACACTGAAGCTTTCTTT.

The chain is built from TRBV5-8 and TRBJ2-5; D may be TRBD1 (5 bases). Trimming pared 4 bases from V and 3 bases from J, leaving 10 bases between. The CDR3 has 13 residues. Germline values: CDR1 SGHTS, CDR2 YDEGEE. In DNA form, the CDR3 reads TGTGCCAGCAGCCTGGTAGGGGAAGAGACCCAGTACTTC. Amino acid sequence: CASSLVGEETQYF.

This sequence joins TRBV11-2 and TRBJ1-1; D unclear. The germline V gene has CDR1 SGHAT and CDR2 FQNNGV. Trimming removed 2 bases from V and 1 base from J, with 8 bases in between. The CDR3 length is 14 residues. CDR3 coding DNA: TGTGCCAGCAGCTTAAACGCAGGGAACACTGAAGCTTTCTTT. Protein sequence: CASSLNAGNTEAFF. The whole variable domain, remainder taken from reference TRBV11-2 and TRBJ1-1, is EAGVAQSPRYKIIEKRQSVAFWCNPISGHATLYWYQQILGQGPKLLIQFQNNGVVDDSQLPKDRFSAERLKGVDSTLKIQPAKLEDSAVYLCASSLNAGNTEAFFGQGTRLTVV.

The CDR3 sequence is CASSLIGQARGYTF. In nucleotides, the CDR3 is TGTGCCAGCAGCCTAATAGGACAGGCAAGGGGCTACACCTTC. The V and J genes are TRBV11-2 and TRBJ1-2; TRBD1 matches at 7 bases. Trimming removed 5 bases from V and 8 bases from J; junction bases left unmatched: 11. Germline assignment: CDR1 SGHAT and CDR2 FQNNGV. This CDR3 spans 14 amino acids.